This passage covers 7 T cell receptor beta chains from one sample sequenced in a study of PD-L1 blockade in urothelial cancer. TCRdb keeps only in-frame clones here, not all; method: immunoSEQ multiplex PCR. There are tens of thousands of clones in the sample; 91% occur only once, and 7.3% lies in the top ten. This sample's time point: peripheral blood 6 weeks after treatment start. The starting material was PBMCs, obtained around atezolizumab (anti-PD-L1) treatment. These receptors were collected from a man aged 70 or older with urothelial cancer.

This chain connects TRBV19 to TRBJ1-5; D not certain. V lost 5 bases, J lost 2 bases, and 16 bases lay in between. Looked up from germline, CDR1 is LNHDA and CDR2 is SQIVND (reference sequence). The CDR3 is made up of 16 amino acids. Here the CDR3 reads CASSRTQREGNQPQHF. Written as DNA, the CDR3 is TGTGCCAGTAGTCGGACGCAGAGGGAGGGCAATCAGCCCCAGCATTTT.

The chain carries TRBV11-2 and TRBJ1-4; 7 bases match TRBD1. The ends lost 1 base at V and 2 bases at J; junction bases unmatched: 7. The CDR3 runs 17 residues. Per the germline V gene, CDR1 is SGHAT and CDR2 is FQNNGV. The CDR3, as DNA: TGTGCCAGCAGCTTAGGGCGACAGGGAAGCACTAATGAAAAACTGTTTTTT. It specifies CASSLGRQGSTNEKLFF.

This clone was counted a single time. The J gene is TRBJ2-2, the V gene TRBV5-8; 9 bases agree with TRBD1. CDR1 is SGHTS and CDR2 is YDEGEE in the germline V gene. Trimming removed 5 bases from V and 2 bases from J; junction bases left unmatched: 10. The CDR3 covers 17 residues. The CDR3 spells CASRYFPGQGNTGELFF. Written as DNA, the CDR3 is TGTGCCAGCAGATACTTCCCGGGACAGGGAAACACCGGGGAGCTGTTTTTT.

The V gene is TRBV19, the J gene TRBJ2-5; 8 bases are shared with TRBD1. The trim removed 6 bases at V and 0 bases at J, leaving 9 bases unmatched. From germline, CDR1 is LNHDA and CDR2 SQIVND (reference sequence). CDR3 size: 16 residues. DNA of the CDR3: TGTGCCAGTAGCGAGGGGTCAGGGGGCCACCAAGAGACCCAGTACTTC. Amino acid sequence: CASSEGSGGHQETQYF.

This chain links TRBV5-1 with TRBJ2-3; 7 bases agree with TRBD1. V trimming: 4 bases; J trimming: 6 bases; junction bases outside the gene matches: 8. CDR3 length: 14 residues. Germline V lookup: CDR1 SGHRS, CDR2 YFSETQ. As DNA, the CDR3 is TGCGCCAGCAGCCCGGGACAGCCTCCGGATACGCAGTATTTT. Amino acid sequence: CASSPGQPPDTQYF.

This rearrangement joins TRBV28 to TRBJ1-6; D is uncertain. The germline CDR1 and CDR2 sequences are MDHEN and SYDVKM. There are 14 residues in the CDR3. Trimming removed 6 bases at V and 7 bases at J, with 13 bases between. In DNA, the CDR3 is TGTGCCAGCAGCCCACGGACTCTAAATTCACCCCTCCACTTT. Its protein product is CASSPRTLNSPLHF.

CDR3 nucleotides: TGTGCCAGCAGTCTAAGGACAGGGCAGGGTCAGCCCCAGCATTTT. It codes for CASSLRTGQGQPQHF. The chain combines TRBV27 with TRBJ1-5; 8 bases are shared with TRBD1. Germline assignment: CDR1 MNHEY and CDR2 SMNVEV (reference sequence). V gave up 5 bases and J gave up 6 bases; unmatched junction bases: 9. CDR3 size: 15 residues.